This TCR beta chain is from a study of beta chain features in type 1 diabetes. Isolation of CD4+ naive, central memory, regulatory and stem cell-like memory cells was achieved by sorting via CD45RO/CCR7/CD25/CD127/CD95/CD27. Since all of the isolated RNA was reverse transcribed, expressed TCRB transcripts were what got sequenced. Clones were sequenced by immunoSEQ multiplex PCR, and TCRdb holds only the in-frame ones, with some missing. The sample has 30,000 to 40,000 clones; 64% are singletons. Study findings and constraints: Compared with healthy donors, patients appeared to share more similar naive, central memory and regulatory TCRB repertoires. Sequencing from cDNA could over-represent high-TCR-expressing cells.

Notes on this clone: What it binds is not known.

The CDR3 totals 15 residues. Germline lookup yields CDR1 MNHEY and CDR2 SVGAGI. Material for sequencing was Tregs from blood. The chain is built from TRBV6-5 and TRBJ2-5; tentatively, D is TRBD2 (6 bases). The J call may be wrong; the DNA end is better matched by TRBJ2-7. The source of this sequence is a woman in her twenties or thirties in good health. The CDR3 sequence is CASSLGGLSPYEQYF. DNA of the CDR3: TGTGCCAGCAGTTTGGGGGGACTTTCCCCCTACGAGCAGTACTTC.